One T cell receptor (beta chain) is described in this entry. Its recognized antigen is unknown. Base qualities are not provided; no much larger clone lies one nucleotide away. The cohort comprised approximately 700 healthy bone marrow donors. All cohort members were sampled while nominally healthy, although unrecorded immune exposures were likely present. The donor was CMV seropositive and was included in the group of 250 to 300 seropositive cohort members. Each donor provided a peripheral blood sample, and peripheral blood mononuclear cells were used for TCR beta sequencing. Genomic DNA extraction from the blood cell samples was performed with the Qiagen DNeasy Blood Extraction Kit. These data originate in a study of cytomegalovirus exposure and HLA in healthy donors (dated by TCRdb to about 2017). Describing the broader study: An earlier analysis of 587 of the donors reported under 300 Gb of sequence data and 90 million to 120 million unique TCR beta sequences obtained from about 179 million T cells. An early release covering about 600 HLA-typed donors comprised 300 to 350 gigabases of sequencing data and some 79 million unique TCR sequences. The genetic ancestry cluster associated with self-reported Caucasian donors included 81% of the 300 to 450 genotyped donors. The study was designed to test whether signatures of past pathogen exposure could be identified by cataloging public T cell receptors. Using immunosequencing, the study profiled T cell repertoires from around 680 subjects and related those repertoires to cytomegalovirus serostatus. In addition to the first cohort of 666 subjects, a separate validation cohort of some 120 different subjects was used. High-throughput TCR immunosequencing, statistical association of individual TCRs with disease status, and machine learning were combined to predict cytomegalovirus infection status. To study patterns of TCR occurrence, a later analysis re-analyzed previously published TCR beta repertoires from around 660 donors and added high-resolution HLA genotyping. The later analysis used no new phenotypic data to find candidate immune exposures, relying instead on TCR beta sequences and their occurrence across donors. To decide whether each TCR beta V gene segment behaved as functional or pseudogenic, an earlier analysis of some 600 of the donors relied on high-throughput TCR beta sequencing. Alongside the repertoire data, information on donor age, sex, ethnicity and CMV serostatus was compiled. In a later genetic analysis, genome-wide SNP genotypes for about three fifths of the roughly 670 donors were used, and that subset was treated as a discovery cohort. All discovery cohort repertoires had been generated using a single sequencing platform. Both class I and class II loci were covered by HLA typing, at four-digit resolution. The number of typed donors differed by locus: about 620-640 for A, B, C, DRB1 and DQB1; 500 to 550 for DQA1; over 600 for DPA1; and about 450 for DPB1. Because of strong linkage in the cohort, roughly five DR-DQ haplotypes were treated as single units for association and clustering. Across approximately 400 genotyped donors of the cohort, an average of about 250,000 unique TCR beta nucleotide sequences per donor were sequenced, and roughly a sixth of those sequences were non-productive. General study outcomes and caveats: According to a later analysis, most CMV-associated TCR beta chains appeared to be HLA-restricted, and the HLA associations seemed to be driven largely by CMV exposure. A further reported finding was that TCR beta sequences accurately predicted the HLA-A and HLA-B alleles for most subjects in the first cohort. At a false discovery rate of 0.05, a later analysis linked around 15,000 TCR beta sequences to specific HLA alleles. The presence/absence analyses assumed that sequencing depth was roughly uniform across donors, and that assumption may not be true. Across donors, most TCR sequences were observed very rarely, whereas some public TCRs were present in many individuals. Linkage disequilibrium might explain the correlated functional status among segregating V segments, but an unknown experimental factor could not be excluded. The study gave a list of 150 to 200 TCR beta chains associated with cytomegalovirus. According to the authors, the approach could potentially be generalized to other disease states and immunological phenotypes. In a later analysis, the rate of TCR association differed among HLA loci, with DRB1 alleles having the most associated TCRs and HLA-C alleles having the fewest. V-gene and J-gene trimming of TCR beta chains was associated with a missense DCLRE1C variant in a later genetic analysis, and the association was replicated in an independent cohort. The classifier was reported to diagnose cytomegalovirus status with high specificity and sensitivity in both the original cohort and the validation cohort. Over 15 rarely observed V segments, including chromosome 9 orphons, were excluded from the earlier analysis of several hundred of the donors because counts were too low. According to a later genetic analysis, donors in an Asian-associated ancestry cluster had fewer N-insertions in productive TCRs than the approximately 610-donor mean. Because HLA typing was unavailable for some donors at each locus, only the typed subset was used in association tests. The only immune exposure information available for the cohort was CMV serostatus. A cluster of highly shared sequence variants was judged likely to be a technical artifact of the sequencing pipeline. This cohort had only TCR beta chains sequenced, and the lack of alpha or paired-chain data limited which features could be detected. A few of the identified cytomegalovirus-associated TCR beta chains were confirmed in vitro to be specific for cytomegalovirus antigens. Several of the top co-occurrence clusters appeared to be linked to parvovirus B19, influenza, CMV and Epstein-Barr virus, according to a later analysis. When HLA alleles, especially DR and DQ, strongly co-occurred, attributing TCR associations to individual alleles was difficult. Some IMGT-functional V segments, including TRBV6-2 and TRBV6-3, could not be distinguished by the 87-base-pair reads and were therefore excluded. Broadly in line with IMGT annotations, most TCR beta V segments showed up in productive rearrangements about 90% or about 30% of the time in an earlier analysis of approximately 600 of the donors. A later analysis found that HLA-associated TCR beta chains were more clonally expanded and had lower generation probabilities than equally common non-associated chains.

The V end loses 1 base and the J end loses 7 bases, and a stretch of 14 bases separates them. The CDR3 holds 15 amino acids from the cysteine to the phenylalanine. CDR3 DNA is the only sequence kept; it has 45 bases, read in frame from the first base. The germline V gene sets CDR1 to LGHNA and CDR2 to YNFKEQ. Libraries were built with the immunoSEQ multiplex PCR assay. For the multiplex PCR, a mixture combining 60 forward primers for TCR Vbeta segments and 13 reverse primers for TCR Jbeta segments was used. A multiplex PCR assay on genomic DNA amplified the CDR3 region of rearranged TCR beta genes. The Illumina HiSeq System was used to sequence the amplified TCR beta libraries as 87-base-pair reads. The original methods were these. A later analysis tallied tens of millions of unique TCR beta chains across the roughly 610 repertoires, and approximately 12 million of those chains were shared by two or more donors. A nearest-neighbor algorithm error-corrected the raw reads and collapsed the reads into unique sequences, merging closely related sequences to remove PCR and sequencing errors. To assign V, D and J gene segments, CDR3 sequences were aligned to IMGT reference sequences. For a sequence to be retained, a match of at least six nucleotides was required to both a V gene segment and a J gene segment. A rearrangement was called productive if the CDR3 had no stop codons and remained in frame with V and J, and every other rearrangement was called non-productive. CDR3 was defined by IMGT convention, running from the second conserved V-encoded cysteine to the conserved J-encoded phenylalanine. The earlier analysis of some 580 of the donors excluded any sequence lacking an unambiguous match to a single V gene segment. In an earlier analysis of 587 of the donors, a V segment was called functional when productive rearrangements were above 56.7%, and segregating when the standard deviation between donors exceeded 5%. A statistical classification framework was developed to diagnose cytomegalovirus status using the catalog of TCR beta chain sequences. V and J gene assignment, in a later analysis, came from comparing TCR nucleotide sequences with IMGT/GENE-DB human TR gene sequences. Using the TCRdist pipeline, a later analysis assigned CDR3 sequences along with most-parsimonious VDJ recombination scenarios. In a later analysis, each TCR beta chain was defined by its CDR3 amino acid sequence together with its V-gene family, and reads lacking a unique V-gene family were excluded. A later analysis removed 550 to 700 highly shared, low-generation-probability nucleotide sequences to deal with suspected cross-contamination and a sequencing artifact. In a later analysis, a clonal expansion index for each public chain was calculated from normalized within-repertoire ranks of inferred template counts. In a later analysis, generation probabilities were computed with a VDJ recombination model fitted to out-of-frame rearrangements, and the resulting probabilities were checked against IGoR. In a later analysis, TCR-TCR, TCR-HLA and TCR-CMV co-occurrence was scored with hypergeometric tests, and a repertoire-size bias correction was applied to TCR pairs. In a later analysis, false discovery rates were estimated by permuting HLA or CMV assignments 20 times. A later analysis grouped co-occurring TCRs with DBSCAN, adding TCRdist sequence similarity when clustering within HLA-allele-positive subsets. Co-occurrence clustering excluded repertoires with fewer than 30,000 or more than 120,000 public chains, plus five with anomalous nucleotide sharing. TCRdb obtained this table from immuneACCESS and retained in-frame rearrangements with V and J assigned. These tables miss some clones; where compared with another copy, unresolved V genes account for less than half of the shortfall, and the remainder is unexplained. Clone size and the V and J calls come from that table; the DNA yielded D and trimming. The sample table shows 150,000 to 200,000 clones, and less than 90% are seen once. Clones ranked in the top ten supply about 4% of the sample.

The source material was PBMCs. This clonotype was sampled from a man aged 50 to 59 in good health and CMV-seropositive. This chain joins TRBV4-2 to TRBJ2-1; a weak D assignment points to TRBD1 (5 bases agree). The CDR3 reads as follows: CASSQGPQQGNEQFF. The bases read TGTGCCAGCAGCCAAGGACCCCAGCAGGGTAATGAGCAGTTCTTC.